One T cell receptor (beta chain) is described in this entry. The clone's antigen remains unknown. No qualities accompany the bases; no much larger clone lies one base away. The data were obtained in a study of patients and donors after allogeneic stem cell transplantation (dated by TCRdb to between 2020 and 2021). Library method: RT-PCR. Data came from a NextSeq 550. TCRdb ran its own pipeline on the public reads, namely fastp trimming at Q25 and MiXCR clone calling, and kept in-frame beta chains. Rows merge per CDR3 protein into single entries with the most common DNA and genes. The sample has some 90,000 distinct CDR3 sequences on record, about 48% of them singletons. 50% to 75% of the sample comes from the top ten. At the junction V is shortened by 6 bases and J by 2 bases, with 13 bases in between. Sequences SGHDT (CDR1) and YYEEEE (CDR2) are obtained from the germline V gene. Inclusive of the bounding cysteine and phenylalanine, the CDR3 is 14 residues long. The retained sequence is limited to the CDR3, 42 bases, with the frame set at the first base.

Sequences were obtained from blood, either unsorted or a sorted T cell fraction (not recorded which). The clonotype originates from a human donor who was either an allogeneic HSCT recipient or a stem cell or donor lymphocyte infusion donor (not recorded which). It is not recorded whose cells these are; they may come from a transplant donor. The V and J genes are TRBV5-6 and TRBJ2-3; the D segment may tentatively be TRBD1 or TRBD2, each giving 5 matched bases. The CDR3 protein sequence reads: CASKFRENTDTQYF. The base sequence is TGTGCCAGCAAGTTCAGGGAGAACACAGATACGCAGTATTTT.